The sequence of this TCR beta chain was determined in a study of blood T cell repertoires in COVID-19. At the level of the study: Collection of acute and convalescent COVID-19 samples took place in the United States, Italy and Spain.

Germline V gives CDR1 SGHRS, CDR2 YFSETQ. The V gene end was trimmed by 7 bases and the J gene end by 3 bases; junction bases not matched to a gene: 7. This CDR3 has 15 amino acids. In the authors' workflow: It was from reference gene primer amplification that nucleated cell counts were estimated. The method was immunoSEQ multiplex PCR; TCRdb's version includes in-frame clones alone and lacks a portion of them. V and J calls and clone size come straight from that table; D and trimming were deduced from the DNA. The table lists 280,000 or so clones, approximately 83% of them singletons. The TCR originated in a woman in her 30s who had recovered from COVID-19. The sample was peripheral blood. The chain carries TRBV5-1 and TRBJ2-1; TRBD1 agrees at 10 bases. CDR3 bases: TGCGCCAGCGGAAGGGGGGACAGGGGCTACAATGAGCAGTTCTTC. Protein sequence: CASGRGDRGYNEQFF.